This T cell receptor (beta chain) was captured in a study of shared clonotypes between healthy human individuals. Study-level results: Sampling involved blood alone; tissue repertoires likely differ. For naive CD4 cells, around 5.1% of clonotypes were shared across a few donors.

Evenly divided among several immunoSEQ plates was the genomic DNA of each subset. In the original analysis: Junction-only immunoSEQ data arrived without quality scores, meaning filtering differed. Sequencing used immunoSEQ multiplex PCR; TCRdb keeps in-frame clones, though not all of them. V, J and clone size reflect that table, while D and trimming were determined from the DNA. The table lists 1.5 million to 2.5 million clones, roughly 94% of them singletons. The germline V gene has CDR1 SGHNT and CDR2 YYREEE (reference sequence). The CDR3 sequence is 12 residues long. V was cut by 3 bases and J by 3 bases, with 7 bases left in between. Remarks on this clone: The antigen is not known.

Cells designated naive CD8 were CD45RO-negative and were positively selected for CCR7, with terminally differentiated effector memory CD45RA+ cells excluded. Material for sequencing was naive CD8+ T cells sorted from blood. This rearrangement joins TRBV5-4 to TRBJ2-7; no reliable D call. This clonotype originated in a man aged 18 to 29 in good health. The CDR3 nucleotides read TGTGCCAGCAGCTCCGAGATCTACGAGCAGTACTTC. Amino acids: CASSSEIYEQYF.